The T cell receptor beta chain described here comes from a study of shared clonotypes between healthy human individuals. TCRdb keeps only in-frame clones here, not all; method: immunoSEQ multiplex PCR. This sample carries about 380,000 clones, just over 95% of them seen once, and the ten largest clones take about 0.34%. In the case of this clone: Its antigen is not identified.

The study's findings and limits: Rarefaction exposed incomplete sorted-subset sequencing despite large depth. Across a handful of donors, naive CD4 shared around 5.1%, naive CD8 more than 3%, memory CD4 2% to 2.5%, memory CD8 around 0.36%.

The CDR3 totals 13 residues. Looked up from germline, CDR1 is SGHRS and CDR2 is YFSETQ. V lost 4 bases to trimming and J lost 5 bases; unmatched junction nucleotides: 4. This clonotype originated in a man aged 30-40 years in good health. The rearrangement uses TRBV5-1 and TRBJ2-5, with 8 bases lining up with TRBD2. Sequencing used memory CD8+ T cells sorted from blood. Indicated subset: CD45RO+ cells pooled with CCR7-negative TemRA cells. The CDR3 coding sequence is TGCGCCAGCAGCGCAAGGACTAGCGAGACCCAGTACTTC. Translating it yields CASSARTSETQYF.